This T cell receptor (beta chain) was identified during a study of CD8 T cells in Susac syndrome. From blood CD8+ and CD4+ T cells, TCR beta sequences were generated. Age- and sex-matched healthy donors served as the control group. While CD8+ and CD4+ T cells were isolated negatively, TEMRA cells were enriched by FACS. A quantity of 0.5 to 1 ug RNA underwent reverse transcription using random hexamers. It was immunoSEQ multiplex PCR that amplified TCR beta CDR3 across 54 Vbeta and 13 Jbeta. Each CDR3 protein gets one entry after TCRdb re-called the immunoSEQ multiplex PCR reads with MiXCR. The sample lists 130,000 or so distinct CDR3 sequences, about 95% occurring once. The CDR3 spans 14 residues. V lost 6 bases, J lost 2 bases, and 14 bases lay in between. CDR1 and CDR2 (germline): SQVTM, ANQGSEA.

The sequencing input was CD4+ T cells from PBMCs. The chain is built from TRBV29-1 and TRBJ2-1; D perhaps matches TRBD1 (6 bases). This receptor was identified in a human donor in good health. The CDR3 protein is CSVNRERAYNEQFF. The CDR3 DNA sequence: TGCAGCGTAAACAGGGAACGGGCCTACAATGAGCAGTTCTTC.